This record concerns one T cell receptor beta chain sequence. Its antigen is still unknown. TCRdb keeps only in-frame clones here, not all; method: immunoSEQ multiplex PCR. The table lists tens of thousands of clones, roughly 80% of them singletons. CDR1 is MGHRA, CDR2 YSYEKL, per germline. The CDR3 sequence is 15 residues long. V was trimmed by 0 bases and J by 5 bases, leaving 14 bases between them. Stated time point: week 35, safety follow-up. Mutant IDH1 20-mer peptide, at 300 ug, made up each vaccine dose, with topical imiquimod. The donor cohort comprised cases of new WHO grade 3 or 4 IDH1-mutant, ATRX-lost astrocytoma. This record comes from a study of a mutant IDH1 vaccine in newly diagnosed glioma. Whole-study findings and limits: Immune responses arising from the vaccine appeared in more than 80% of patients.

This TCR was recovered from a man aged 25-40 years with glioma. The chain recombines TRBV4-1 with TRBJ2-7; no definite D call. Sequenced material: PBMCs, taken from a glioma patient whose treatment included an IDH1 peptide vaccine. CDR3 in DNA: TGCGCCAGCAGCCAAGATTACGGGCAGTTGGACGAGCAGTACTTC. Translated, it gives CASSQDYGQLDEQYF.